This T cell receptor beta chain comes out of a study of T cells after yellow fever vaccination. The V end lost 5 bases, the J end lost 2 bases, and 15 bases lay between the germline ends. Germline V gives CDR1 LGHNA, CDR2 YSLEER. CDR3 size: 15 residues. TCRdb itself ran the 5' RACE reads through MiXCR, one entry per CDR3 protein. Of 90,000 to 130,000 distinct CDR3 sequences listed, 7.5% to 9.5% are singletons. At least ten counts were recorded for this clonotype. The receptor was derived from a man aged 30 to 39 who received the YFV17D yellow fever vaccine. Material: CD8+ T cells sorted from PBMCs, obtained 45 days after the yellow fever booster vaccination. The chain uses TRBV4-3 and TRBJ1-2; D remains ambiguous. The CDR3 spells CASSLKRQTNYGYTF. The CDR3 DNA sequence: TGCGCCAGCAGCTTAAAACGTCAAACAAACTATGGCTACACCTTC.